This is a list of T cell receptor beta chains from one sample in a study of T cells in Graves' hyperthyroidism and ophthalmopathy. TCRdb independently ran MiXCR on the multiplex PCR reads; one entry per CDR3 protein. The profile covers about 760,000 distinct CDR3 sequences, with about 35% appearing a single time and 31% taken by the ten largest. The sample was blood. The receptor source for this set is a woman aged 40 to 50 with Graves' hyperthyroidism. CDR3s include the opening cysteine and the closing phenylalanine or tryptophan.

>TRBV6-5|TRBJ2-5
CASSRGGTLQETQYF
>TRBV4-3|TRBJ1-4
CASSQDPIGSTNEKLFF
>TRBV5-1|TRBJ1-3
CASSFGQAEDTIYF
>TRBV3-1|TRBJ1-2
CASSPSQLGQPYYGYTF
>TRBV10-3|TRBJ2-2
CAISAGGEGHRDTGELFF
>TRBV2|TRBJ1-1
CASYYTGVNTEAFF
>TRBV10-1|TRBJ2-3
CASSESTRGQTDTQYF
>TRBV13|TRBJ2-3
CASSPGLAGVNEQYF
>TRBV9|TRBJ1-3
CASSVDGGYGNTIYF
>TRBV7-2|TRBJ1-2
CASSQENRDGYTF
>TRBV19|TRBJ2-7
CASSIDLGTGPQEQYF
>TRBV20-1|TRBJ2-7
CSAILLAREQYF
>TRBV12-3/TRBV12-4|TRBJ1-4
CASSLYDRPTNEKLFF
>TRBV7-2|TRBJ2-1
CASSSINEQFF
>TRBV13|TRBJ2-2
CASSPMASGLTGELFF
>TRBV12-3/TRBV12-4|TRBJ1-6
CASSFERINSPLHF
>TRBV20-1|TRBJ2-7
CSARVARYEQYF
>TRBV29-1|TRBJ1-1
CSVGTGGYTEAFF
>TRBV4-3|TRBJ1-4
CASSQALIKAPSYEKLFF
>TRBV4-1|TRBJ1-1
CASSQDRSEGRDTEAFF
>TRBV19|TRBJ2-7
CASSISRGGSYEQYF
>TRBV10-2|TRBJ1-2
CASSERGPDYGYTF
>TRBV11-3|TRBJ2-2
CASSLEITGELFF
>TRBV5-8|TRBJ2-7
CASSDRSSYEQYF
>TRBV5-5|TRBJ1-4
CASSSLLGQGKEKLFF
>TRBV14|TRBJ2-5
CASSQEGYVAETQYF
>TRBV7-2|TRBJ2-5
CASSLSGLTRETQYF
>TRBV4-3|TRBJ1-1
CASSQRLGVAEAFF
>TRBV5-1|TRBJ1-1
CASSFQGLMNTEAFF
>TRBV12-3/TRBV12-4|TRBJ2-2
CASTSDTGELFF
>TRBV28|TRBJ2-7
CASSPGDRENEQYF
>TRBV2|TRBJ2-2
CAIPGAGGETGELFF
>TRBV24-1|TRBJ1-2
CATSGGNEVYGYTF
>TRBV7-2|TRBJ1-1
CASSWYGGNTEAFF
>TRBV29-1|TRBJ2-6
CSATATSGANVLTF
>TRBV7-9|TRBJ1-3
CASSFGPFSGNTIYF
>TRBV10-3|TRBJ2-2
CAINPGLSTGELFF
>TRBV4-1|TRBJ1-2
CASSQGWSTASPTNYGYTF
>TRBV7-2|TRBJ2-7
CASGMSGHFAYEQYF
>TRBV9|TRBJ2-7
CASSGETGYDEQYF
>TRBV5-1|TRBJ1-5
CASSLGDGAGYINQPQHF
>TRBV5-6|TRBJ1-1
CASSLKGQALDTEAFF
>TRBV10-3|TRBJ1-2
CAISEATVNYGYTF
>TRBV7-2|TRBJ2-5
CASSPRLGYQETQYF
>TRBV19|TRBJ1-5
CASSISGIGNQPQHF
>TRBV4-1|TRBJ1-3
CASSQQGRTGNTIYF
>TRBV12-5|TRBJ1-1
CASGPDRAPEAFF
>TRBV4-3|TRBJ1-5
CASSQATGYSNQPQHF
>TRBV10-3|TRBJ2-6
CASSPTSGVSGANVLTF
>TRBV6-1|TRBJ2-7
CASSEDRQGAVYYEQYF
>TRBV7-9|TRBJ2-5
CASSPIGGFQETQYF
>TRBV10-2|TRBJ2-5
CASSVRTGGTQYF
>TRBV10-3|TRBJ1-4
CAIRPQGASGKLFF
>TRBV29-1|TRBJ1-2
CSPRGWGNYGYTF
>TRBV7-2|TRBJ1-2
CASSYSDSLRDYTF
>TRBV6-1|TRBJ1-2
CASSEGLGGYGYTF